This TCR beta chain originates from a study of blood T cell repertoires in COVID-19. At the level of the study: Samples of COVID-19 (acute and convalescent) were obtained from the United States, Italy and Spain. In each case, the material was cDNA or gDNA derived from T cells, B-cell-depleted T cells, or PBMCs.

With 6 bases removed from V and 5 bases from J, the gap between germline ends came to 13 bases. This CDR3 has 13 amino acids. Germline V gene lookup returns CDR1 MNHEY and CDR2 SMNVEV (reference sequence). Method: immunoSEQ multiplex PCR; TCRdb's copy keeps in-frame clones and lacks some. The table lists around 72,000 clones, about four fifths of them singletons. The rearrangement uses TRBV27 and TRBJ1-1; TRBD1 might be the D (6 bases). Sequencing was carried out using peripheral blood. The clonotype was recovered from a woman aged 65 to 85 with acute or convalescent COVID-19. CDR3 nucleotide sequence: TGTGCCAGCAGCCAACAGGGAAGAACTGAAGCTTTCTTT. The encoded protein is CASSQQGRTEAFF.